This T cell receptor beta chain emerged from a study of T cell changes during pregnancy in multiple sclerosis. The CDR3 extends over 15 residues, inclusive of both ends. CDR1 and CDR2 (germline): MNHEY, SMNVEV (reference sequence). Produced via immunoSEQ multiplex PCR; TCRdb's table is partial and in-frame only. The data show 50,000 to 60,000 clones, approximately 90% seen once. Concerning this clone itself: No DNA is shown, since the ends of the CDR3 on it are uncertain; the CDR3 is the one TCRdb lists.

The chain combines TRBV27 with TRBJ2-1; the D segment call TRBD1 is taken from the table without a DNA check. This sequence originates from a female donor in good health, enrolled as a control in a pregnancy study. This specimen consisted of peripheral blood, obtained in the first trimester of pregnancy. CDR3: CASSFFGQPYNEQFF.